These 21 T cell receptor beta chains originate from one sample sequenced in a study of T-cell reconstitution after alpha-beta-depleted transplantation in children. The TCRbeta library was prepared with unique molecular identifiers. TCRdb re-analysed the PCR reads in MiXCR, keeping a single row per CDR3 protein. The data hold around 490,000 distinct CDR3 sequences, with roughly an eighth observed a single time. The sample in question was PBMCs, mostly from graft donor cells, obtained 180 days after TCRalphabeta/CD19-depleted stem cell transplant. The receptors originated from a female patient between 2 and 15 years old who had a stem cell transplant for aplastic anemia, so the T cells may come from the graft donor.

This clonotype was seen more than once but under ten times. The V call is TRBV7-3, the J call TRBJ2-6, with D uncertain. The length of the CDR3 is 11 residues. CDR1 is SGHTA and CDR2 is FQGTGA in the germline V gene. Trimming took off 8 bases at V and 5 bases at J, with 4 bases between the two ends. CDR3 coding DNA: TGTGCCAGCGGGAGGGCCAACGTCCTGACTTTC. Protein sequence: CASGRANVLTF.

Ten or more counts support this clonotype. The chain combines TRBV7-2 with TRBJ2-3; D gene ambiguous. The CDR3 extends over 14 amino acids. V was trimmed by 1 base and J by 1 base, leaving 6 bases between them. CDR1 SGHTA and CDR2 FQGNSA come from the germline V gene. Written as DNA, the CDR3 is TGTGCCAGCAGCTTAGATTGGGGCACAGATACGCAGTATTTT. Amino acid sequence: CASSLDWGTDTQYF.

This clonotype came up many times. The V call is TRBV6-2 or TRBV6-3, the J call TRBJ2-7; 9 bases map to TRBD1. The germline CDR1 and CDR2 sequences are MNHEY and SVGEGT. The CDR3 is 13 amino acids. The trim removed 5 bases at V and 5 bases at J, leaving 4 bases unmatched. The DNA for the CDR3 is TGTGCCAGCAGTCGGGACAGGGTGGACGAGCAGTACGTC. Amino acid sequence: CASSRDRVDEQYV.

This clonotype was counted a few times. J is TRBJ2-7 and V is TRBV7-2; 7 bases agree with TRBD2. The CDR3 length is 14 residues. V shed 8 bases and J 2 bases; nucleotides not matched to a gene: 9. Germline CDR1 reads SGHTA; CDR2 reads FQGNSA. Here the CDR3 reads CASGVSRGAYEQYF. Written as DNA, the CDR3 is TGTGCCAGCGGCGTTTCCCGGGGGGCCTACGAGCAGTACTTC.

The chain recombines TRBV20-1 with TRBJ1-5; tentatively, D is TRBD1 (5 bases). Germline V gives CDR1 DFQATT, CDR2 SNEGSKA (reference sequence). CDR3 length: 18 residues. V lost 1 base and J lost 0, with 19 bases in between. The CDR3 DNA sequence: TGCAGTGCTAGAGGGTGGCACAGGTACACTTATAGCAATCAGCCCCAGCATTTT. It translates to CSARGWHRYTYSNQPQHF.

The chain joins TRBV27 to TRBJ1-2, with 8 positions matching TRBD1. J was trimmed by 0 bases and V by 0 bases; bases with no gene match: 6. The CDR3 has 17 residues. Germline CDR1 and CDR2: MNHEY and SMNVEV (reference sequence). The CDR3 nucleotides read TGTGCCAGCAGTTTATCGATCACAGGGGGAGCTAACTATGGCTACACCTTC. Protein: CASSLSITGGANYGYTF.

The chain links TRBV5-4 to TRBJ2-3; D gene ambiguous. Trimming removed 0 bases from V and 3 bases from J, with 11 bases in between. Per germline, CDR1 SGHNT and CDR2 YYREEE (reference sequence). CDR3 size: 15 residues. For the CDR3, the DNA is TGTGCCAGCAGCTTGGTGACGGGTCTAACAGATACGCAGTATTTT. Its protein is CASSLVTGLTDTQYF. Variable domain in full (rest from reference TRBV5-4 and TRBJ2-3): ETGVTQSPTHLIKTRGQQVTLRCSSQSGHNTVSWYQQALGQGPQFIFQYYREEENGRGNFPPRFSGLQFPNYSSELNVNALELDDSALYLCASSLVTGLTDTQYFGPGTRLTVL.

The table lists this clonotype with a few counts. The rearrangement joins TRBV28 to TRBJ1-1; TRBD1 matches 8 bases. Trimming took 8 bases from V and 11 from J; bases not matched to a gene: 7. This CDR3 is built from 11 residues. Germline V gene data show CDR1 as MDHEN and CDR2 as SYDVKM. The CDR3 protein is CASWAGGMAFF. The CDR3 DNA sequence: TGTGCCAGCTGGGCAGGGGGCATGGCTTTCTTT.

The chain has TRBV7-2 and TRBJ2-2, with TRBD2 identical over 13 bases. Germline V lookup: CDR1 SGHTA, CDR2 FQGNSA. This CDR3 region has 15 residues. The junction had 3 bases not matched to a gene; V was cut back by 5 bases and J by 6 bases. CDR3 DNA sequence: TGTGCCAGCAGCCGGGGACTAGCGGGATCCGGGGAGCTGTTTTTT. Its translation: CASSRGLAGSGELFF. Using reference TRBV7-2 and TRBJ2-2 for the parts outside the CDR3, the full variable domain is GAGVSQSPSNKVTEKGKDVELRCDPISGHTALYWYRQSLGQGLEFLIYFQGNSAPDKSGLPSDRFSAERTGGSVSTLTIQRTQQEDSAVYLCASSRGLAGSGELFFGEGSRLTVL.

This clonotype was observed at least ten times. The CDR3 reads CASSPRTGGETQYF. The DNA of the CDR3 is TGTGCCAGCAGTCCGCGGACAGGAGGAGAGACCCAGTACTTC. The V call is TRBV12-3 or TRBV12-4, the J call TRBJ2-5, with 7 bases aligning to TRBD1. The V segment lost 5 bases and the J segment 4 bases; nucleotides outside the gene matches: 7. There are 14 residues in the CDR3.

This chain uses TRBV20-1 with TRBJ2-3; TRBD1 aligns across 9 bases. Germline V gene sequence: CDR1 DFQATT, CDR2 SNEGSKA (reference sequence). This CDR3 comprises 14 residues. V was pared by 5 bases and J by 1 base, with 4 bases of the junction left unmatched. The DNA of the CDR3 is TGCAGTGCTTGGGACAGGGTGGGCACAGATACGCAGTATTTT. It codes for CSAWDRVGTDTQYF.

Many counts were recorded for this clonotype. The chain carries TRBV7-2 and TRBJ1-2; D gene ambiguous. CDR1 and CDR2 (germline): SGHTA, FQGNSA. This CDR3 is 13 amino acids long. Trimming took 2 bases from V and 2 from J, leaving 6 bases between them. The CDR3 loop reads CASSLQTNYGYTF. In nucleotides, the CDR3 is TGTGCCAGCAGCTTACAAACGAACTATGGCTACACCTTC.

The genes are TRBV12-3 or TRBV12-4 and TRBJ1-1; D not resolved. The CDR3 has 13 residues. V was cut by 10 bases and J by 0 bases, with 12 bases left in between. DNA for the CDR3: TGTGCCACCATACAAACCATGAACACTGAAGCTTTCTTT. As protein: CATIQTMNTEAFF.

There are a few counts of this clonotype. The chain combines TRBV23-1 with TRBJ2-3; D uncertain. TRBV23-1 counts as an open reading frame of uncertain function. The CDR3 runs to 12 residues. The ends were cut back, 6 bases at V and 6 bases at J, with 10 bases in the middle. The CDR3 sequence: CASRLWADTQYF. The DNA for the CDR3 is TGCGCCAGCAGGCTATGGGCCGATACGCAGTATTTT.

V usage is TRBV9 and J usage is TRBJ2-1; D possibly corresponds to TRBD2 (6 bases). Per the germline V gene, CDR1 is SGDLS and CDR2 is YYNGEE. The V gene lost 4 bases and the J gene lost 4 bases, with 18 bases spanning the gap. The length of the CDR3 is 16 residues. DNA of the CDR3: TGTGCCAGCAGCCCGTCGGGGGACTTTGGGTACAATGAGCAGTTCTTC. Protein sequence: CASSPSGDFGYNEQFF.

This clonotype was seen ten or more times. The V and J genes are TRBV29-1 and TRBJ1-5; D is perhaps TRBD1 (6 bases). With 5 bases removed from V and 6 bases from J, the gap between germline ends came to 11 bases. Germline CDR1 SQVTM, CDR2 ANQGSEA. The CDR3 is 12 amino acids. The CDR3 DNA is TGCAGCGTTCGCACAGGGTTTCAGCCCCAGCATTTT. It specifies CSVRTGFQPQHF.

The chain recombines TRBV10-3 with TRBJ1-5; the match to TRBD1 covers 7 bases. The germline gives CDR1 ENHRY, CDR2 SYGVKD. This CDR3 is 17 amino acids long. Trimming removed 0 bases from V and 5 bases from J; junction bases left unmatched: 10. CDR3 region: CAISESRFVGGDQPQHF. The CDR3 nucleotides read TGTGCCATCAGTGAGTCCAGGTTCGTAGGGGGCGATCAGCCCCAGCATTTT.

Only a few counts were recorded for this clonotype. V and J are TRBV28 and TRBJ2-4; D may be TRBD1 or TRBD2 (5 bases each). The germline CDR1 and CDR2 sequences are MDHEN and SYDVKM. The CDR3 length is 14 residues. Trimming removed 3 bases at V and 9 bases at J, with 15 bases between. The chain's CDR3 is CASSLGRGGGIQYF. The CDR3 nucleotides are TGTGCCAGCAGTTTGGGCCGGGGTGGGGGCATTCAGTACTTC.

The chain combines TRBV7-8 with TRBJ2-5; 13 bases map to TRBD2. Losses at the gene ends were 3 bases for V and 5 bases for J; bases not matched to a gene: 9. Germline V gene data show CDR1 as SGHVS and CDR2 as FQNEAQ. CDR3 length equals 17 residues. CDR3 residues: CASSLGTSGDLRETQYF. As DNA, the CDR3 is TGTGCCAGCAGCTTGGGGACTAGCGGGGACCTCCGGGAGACCCAGTACTTC.

The chain links TRBV5-1 to TRBJ1-1, with no clear D. CDR3 length: 14 residues. Germline V gene sequence: CDR1 SGHRS, CDR2 YFSETQ. Trimming took 5 bases from V and 1 from J, leaving 12 bases between them. The CDR3 loop reads CASSWVVPNTEAFF. For the CDR3, the DNA is TGCGCCAGCAGTTGGGTTGTCCCGAACACTGAAGCTTTCTTT. The variable domain in full, with the rest retrieved from reference TRBV5-1 and TRBJ1-1, is KAGVTQTPRYLIKTRGQQVTLSCSPISGHRSVSWYQQTPGQGLQFLFEYFSETQRNKGNFPGRFSGRQFSNSRSEMNVSTLELGDSALYLCASSWVVPNTEAFFGQGTRLTVV.

There are a few counts of this clonotype. V usage is TRBV12-3 or TRBV12-4 and J usage is TRBJ1-2; no definite D call. V was trimmed by 7 bases and J by 7 bases, leaving 13 bases between them. CDR3 length equals 12 residues. The CDR3, as DNA: TGTGCCAGCACCCCAGCCAAGGCTGGCTACACCTTC. Protein: CASTPAKAGYTF.